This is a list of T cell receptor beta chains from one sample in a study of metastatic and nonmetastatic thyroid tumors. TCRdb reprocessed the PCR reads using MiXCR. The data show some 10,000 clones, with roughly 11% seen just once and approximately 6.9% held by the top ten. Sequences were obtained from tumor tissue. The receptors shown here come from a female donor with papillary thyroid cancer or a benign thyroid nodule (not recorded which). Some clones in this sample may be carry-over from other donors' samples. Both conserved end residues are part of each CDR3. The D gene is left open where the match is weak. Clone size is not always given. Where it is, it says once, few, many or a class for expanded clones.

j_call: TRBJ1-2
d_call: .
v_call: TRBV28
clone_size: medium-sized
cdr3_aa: CASSGDDYGYTF
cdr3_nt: TGTGCCAGCAGTGGTGACGACTATGGCTACACCTTC

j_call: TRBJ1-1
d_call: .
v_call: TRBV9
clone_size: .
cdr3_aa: CVSSGPILENTVAFF
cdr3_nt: TGTGTCAGCAGCGGCCCGATTCTCGAGAACACTGTAGCTTTCTTT

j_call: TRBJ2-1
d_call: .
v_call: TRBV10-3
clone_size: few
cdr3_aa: CATGTVYDGQLF
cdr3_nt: TGTGCCACGGGGACGGTCTACGATGGGCAGTTATTC

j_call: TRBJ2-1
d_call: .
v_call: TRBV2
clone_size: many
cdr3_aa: CASSRRAGLRGNEQFF
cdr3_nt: TGTGCCAGCAGCCGCAGAGCGGGTCTAAGGGGCAATGAGCAGTTCTTC

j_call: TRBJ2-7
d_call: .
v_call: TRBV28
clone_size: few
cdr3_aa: CASSPRGGPHFYF
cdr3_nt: TGTGCCAGCAGTCCCCGCGGGGGCCCCCATTTTTACTTT

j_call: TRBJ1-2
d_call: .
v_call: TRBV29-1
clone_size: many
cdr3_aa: CSVVTGNYGYTF
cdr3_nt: TGCAGCGTTGTAACAGGGAACTATGGCTACACCTTC

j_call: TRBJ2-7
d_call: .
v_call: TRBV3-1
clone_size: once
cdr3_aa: CASSLRPQGREQYF
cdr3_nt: TGTGCCAGCAGCCTAAGGCCACAGGGGAGGGAGCAGTACTTC

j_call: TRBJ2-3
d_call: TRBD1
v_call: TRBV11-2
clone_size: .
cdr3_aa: CASSLSARTGTLTDTQYF
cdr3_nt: TGTGCCAGCAGCTTATCCGCCCGGACAGGGACACTCACAGATACGCAGTATTTT

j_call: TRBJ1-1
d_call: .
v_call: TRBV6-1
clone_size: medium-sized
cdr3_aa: CASSSPLDTEAFF
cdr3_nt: TGTGCCAGCAGTAGCCCCCTAGACACTGAAGCTTTCTTT

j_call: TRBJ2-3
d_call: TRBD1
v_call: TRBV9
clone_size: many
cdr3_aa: CASSVGGRGPASTDTQYF
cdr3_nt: TGTGCCAGCAGCGTAGGAGGCAGGGGGCCCGCTAGCACAGATACGCAGTATTTT

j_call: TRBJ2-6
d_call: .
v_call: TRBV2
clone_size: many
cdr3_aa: CASRVQGVSGANVLTF
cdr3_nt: TGTGCCAGCAGAGTACAGGGAGTGAGCGGGGCCAACGTCCTGACTTTC

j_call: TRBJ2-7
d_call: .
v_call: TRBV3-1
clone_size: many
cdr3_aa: CASSQDRGDRHYEQYF
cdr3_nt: TGTGCCAGCAGCCAAGATCGGGGGGACAGACACTACGAGCAGTACTTC

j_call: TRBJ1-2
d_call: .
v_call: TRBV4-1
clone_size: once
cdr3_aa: CASSQVSGSGGYTF
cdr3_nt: TGCGCCAGCAGCCAAGTGTCGGGGTCTGGAGGCTACACCTTC

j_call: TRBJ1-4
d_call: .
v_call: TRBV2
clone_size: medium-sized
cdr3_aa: CASSDGLGSNEKLFF
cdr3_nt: TGTGCCAGCAGTGATGGGTTAGGGAGTAATGAAAAACTGTTTTTT

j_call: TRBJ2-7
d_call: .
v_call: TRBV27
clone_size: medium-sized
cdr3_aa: CASSLGAGYEQYF
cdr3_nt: TGTGCCAGCAGTTTAGGGGCAGGGTACGAGCAGTACTTC

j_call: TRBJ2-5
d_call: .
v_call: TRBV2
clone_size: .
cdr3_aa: CASSESVGQETQYF
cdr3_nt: TGTGCCAGCAGTGAATCAGTGGGGCAAGAGACCCAGTACTTC

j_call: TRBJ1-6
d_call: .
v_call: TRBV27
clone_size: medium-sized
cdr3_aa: CASSYLPAGSPLHF
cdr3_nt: TGTGCCAGCAGTTACCTTCCGGCCGGTTCACCCCTCCACTTT

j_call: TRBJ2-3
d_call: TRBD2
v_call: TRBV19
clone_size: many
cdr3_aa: CASSMSSGITDTQYF
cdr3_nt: TGTGCCAGTAGTATGTCTAGCGGGATCACAGATACGCAGTATTTT

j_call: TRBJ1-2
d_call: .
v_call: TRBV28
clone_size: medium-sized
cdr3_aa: CASSLGQHYGYTF
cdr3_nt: TGTGCCAGCAGTTTAGGCCAGCACTATGGCTACACCTTC

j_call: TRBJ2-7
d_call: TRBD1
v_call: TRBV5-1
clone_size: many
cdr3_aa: CASSSTGTGIYEQYF
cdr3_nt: TGCGCCAGCAGCTCGACCGGGACAGGGATCTACGAGCAGTACTTC

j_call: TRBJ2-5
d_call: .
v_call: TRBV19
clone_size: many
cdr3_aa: CASSTQGHGLAETQYF
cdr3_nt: TGTGCCAGTAGTACCCAGGGACACGGGTTGGCAGAGACCCAGTACTTC

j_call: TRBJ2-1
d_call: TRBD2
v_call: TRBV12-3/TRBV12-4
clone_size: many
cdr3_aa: CASSPSGRTRYNEQFF
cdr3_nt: TGTGCCAGCAGTCCTAGCGGGAGGACCCGTTACAATGAGCAGTTCTTC

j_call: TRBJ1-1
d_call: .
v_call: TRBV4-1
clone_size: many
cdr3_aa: CASSQEGGGWTEAFF
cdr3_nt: TGCGCCAGCAGCCAAGAGGGGGGGGGCTGGACTGAAGCTTTCTTT

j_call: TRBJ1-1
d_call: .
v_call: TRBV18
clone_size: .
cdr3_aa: CASSPQIGESTEAFF
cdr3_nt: TGTGCCAGCTCACCTCAGATCGGGGAGAGCACTGAAGCTTTCTTT

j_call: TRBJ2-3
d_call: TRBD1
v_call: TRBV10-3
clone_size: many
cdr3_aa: CAISGPGTASTDTQYF
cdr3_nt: TGTGCCATCAGTGGCCCCGGGACAGCTAGCACAGATACGCAGTATTTT

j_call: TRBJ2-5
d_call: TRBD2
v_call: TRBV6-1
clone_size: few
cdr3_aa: CASKPRLAGDTRKTQYF
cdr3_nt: TGTGCCAGCAAACCCCGGCTAGCGGGAGATACCCGGAAGACCCAGTACTTC

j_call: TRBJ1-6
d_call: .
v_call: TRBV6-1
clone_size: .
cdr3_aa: CASRPSIGRGSPLHF
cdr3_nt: TGTGCCAGCAGACCCTCGATCGGAAGGGGCTCACCCCTCCACTTT

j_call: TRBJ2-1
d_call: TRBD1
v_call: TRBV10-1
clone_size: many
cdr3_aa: CASRATGGGGEQFF
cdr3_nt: TGCGCCAGCAGAGCGACAGGGGGCGGGGGTGAGCAGTTCTTC

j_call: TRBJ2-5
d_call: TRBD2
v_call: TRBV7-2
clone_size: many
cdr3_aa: CASSLRRTSGILTFETQYF
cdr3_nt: TGTGCCAGCAGCTTAAGGCGGACTAGCGGGATACTCACATTCGAGACCCAGTACTTC

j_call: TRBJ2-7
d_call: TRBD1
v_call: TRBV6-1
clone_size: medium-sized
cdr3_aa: CASSLQDRASYEQYF
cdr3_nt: TGTGCCAGCAGTTTACAGGACAGGGCGTCCTACGAGCAGTACTTC

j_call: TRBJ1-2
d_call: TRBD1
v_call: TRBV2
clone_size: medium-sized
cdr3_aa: CAISSQGVEGYTF
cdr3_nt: TGTGCCATCAGCTCACAGGGGGTAGAGGGCTACACCTTC

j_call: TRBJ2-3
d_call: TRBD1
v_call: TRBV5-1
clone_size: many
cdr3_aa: CASRATGGEGTQYF
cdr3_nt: TGCGCCAGCAGGGCGACAGGGGGCGAGGGTACGCAGTATTTT

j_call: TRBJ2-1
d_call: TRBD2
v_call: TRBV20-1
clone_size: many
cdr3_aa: CSARSLAGIISSYNEQFF
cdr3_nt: TGCAGTGCTAGAAGCCTAGCGGGGATAATTAGCTCCTACAATGAGCAGTTCTTC

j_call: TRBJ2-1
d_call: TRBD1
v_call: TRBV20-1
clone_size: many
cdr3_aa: CSAGGINNEQFF
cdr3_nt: TGCAGTGCAGGGGGCATCAACAATGAGCAGTTCTTC

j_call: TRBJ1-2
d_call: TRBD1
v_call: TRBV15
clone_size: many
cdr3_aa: CATSSNRDRERNGYTF
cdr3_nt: TGTGCCACCAGCAGCAACCGGGACAGGGAGAGGAATGGCTACACCTTC

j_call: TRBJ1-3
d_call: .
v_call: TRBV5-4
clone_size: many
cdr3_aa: CASSPGVSGNTIYF
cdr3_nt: TGTGCCAGCAGCCCAGGAGTCTCTGGAAACACCATATATTTT

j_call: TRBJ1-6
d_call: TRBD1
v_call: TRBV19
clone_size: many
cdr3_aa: CASNWRAGTGGYSPLHF
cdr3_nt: TGTGCCAGCAATTGGAGGGCCGGGACAGGGGGTTATTCACCCCTCCACTTT

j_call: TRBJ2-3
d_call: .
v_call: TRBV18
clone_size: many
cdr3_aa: CASSPHRDTDTQYF
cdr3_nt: TGTGCCAGCTCACCACACCGGGACACAGATACGCAGTATTTT

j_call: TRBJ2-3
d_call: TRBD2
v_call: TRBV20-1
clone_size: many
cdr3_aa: CSARGLAGVRFTDTQYF
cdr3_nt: TGCAGTGCTAGAGGACTAGCGGGAGTTAGGTTCACAGATACGCAGTATTTT

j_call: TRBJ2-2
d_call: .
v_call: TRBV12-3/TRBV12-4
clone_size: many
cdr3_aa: CATAPPNRNTGELFF
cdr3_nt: TGTGCCACCGCCCCCCCCAACAGGAACACCGGGGAGCTGTTTTTT

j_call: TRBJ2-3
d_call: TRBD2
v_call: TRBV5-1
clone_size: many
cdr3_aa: CASSDPGLRRDTQYF
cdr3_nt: TGCGCCAGCAGCGACCCGGGACTACGACGAGATACGCAGTATTTT

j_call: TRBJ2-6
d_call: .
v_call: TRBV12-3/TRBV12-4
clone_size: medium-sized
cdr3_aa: CASIASGANVLTF
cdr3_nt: TGTGCCAGCATTGCCTCTGGGGCCAACGTCCTGACTTTC

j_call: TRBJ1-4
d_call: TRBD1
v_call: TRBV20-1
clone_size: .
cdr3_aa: CSARETLRHNPSGGNEKLFF
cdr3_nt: TGCAGTGCTAGAGAAACCTTACGCCACAACCCGTCAGGGGGCAATGAAAAACTGTTTTTT

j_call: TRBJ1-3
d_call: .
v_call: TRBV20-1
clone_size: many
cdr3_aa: CSARDGNRAGIGNTIYF
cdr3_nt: TGCAGTGCTAGAGATGGGAACAGGGCCGGGATCGGAAACACCATATATTTT

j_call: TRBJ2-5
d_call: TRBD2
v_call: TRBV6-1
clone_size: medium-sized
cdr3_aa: CASSSGTTQETQYF
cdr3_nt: TGTGCCAGCAGCTCCGGGACTACCCAAGAGACCCAGTACTTC

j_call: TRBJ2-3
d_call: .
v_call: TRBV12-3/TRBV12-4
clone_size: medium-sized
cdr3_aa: CASSSVGSTDTQYF
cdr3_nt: TGTGCCAGCAGTTCGGTTGGGTCCACAGATACGCAGTATTTT

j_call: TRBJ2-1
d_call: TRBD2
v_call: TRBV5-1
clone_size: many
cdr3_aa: CASSRGLAGNNEQFF
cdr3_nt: TGCGCCAGCAGCCGAGGACTAGCGGGGAACAATGAGCAGTTCTTC

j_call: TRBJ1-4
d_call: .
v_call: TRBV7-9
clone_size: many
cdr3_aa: CASSPWGEKLFF
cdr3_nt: TGTGCCAGCAGCCCATGGGGGGAAAAACTGTTTTTT

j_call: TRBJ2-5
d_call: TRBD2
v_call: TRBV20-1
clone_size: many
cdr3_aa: CSASRLAGGGETQYF
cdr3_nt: TGCAGTGCTAGCCGACTAGCGGGGGGCGGAGAGACCCAGTACTTC

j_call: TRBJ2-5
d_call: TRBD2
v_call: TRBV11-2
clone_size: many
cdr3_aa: CASTLTSVQETQYF
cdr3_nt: TGTGCCAGCACCCTAACTAGCGTCCAAGAGACCCAGTACTTC

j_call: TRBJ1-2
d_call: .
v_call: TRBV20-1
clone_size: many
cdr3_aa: CSASRRTPLNYGYTF
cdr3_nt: TGCAGTGCTAGTAGGCGGACCCCCCTTAACTATGGCTACACCTTC